This T cell receptor beta chain is from a study of blood T cells in healthy people across ages. The germline V gene has CDR1 KGHSY and CDR2 FQNENV. The CDR3 is 14 amino acids. V shed 1 base and J shed 4 bases, with 10 bases lying between them. The study's findings and limits: Higher diversity, along with more naive CD4+ cells, distinguished long-lived donors from aged donors. Expanded clonotype changes were possibly confounded by unknown donor CMV status.

Turning to this clonotype: Its antigen remains unidentified.

A second roughly 6 to 11 cycle PCR used barcoded and J-beta primers. Every molecule of cDNA carried a tag from a template-switch adaptor with 12 random nucleotides. TCRdb re-derived calls from the 5' RACE reads in MiXCR, one entry per CDR3 protein. The sample consists of about 1.7 million distinct CDR3 sequences, roughly 27% of them appearing once. The chain joins TRBV16 to TRBJ1-2, with D perhaps TRBD1 (5 bases). The sequence derives from a woman aged 30 to 39 in good health. The specimen sequenced was blood. The CDR3 spells CASSQFPGRYGYTF. DNA of the CDR3: TGTGCCAGCAGCCAATTTCCGGGGCGCTATGGCTACACCTTC. Combining the CDR3 with reference TRBV16 and TRBJ1-2 gives the whole variable domain GEEVAQTPKHLVRGEGQKAKLYCAPIKGHSYVFWYQQVLKNEFKFLISFQNENVFDETGMPKERFSAKCLPNSPCSLEIQATKLEDSAVYFCASSQFPGRYGYTFGSGTRLTVV.